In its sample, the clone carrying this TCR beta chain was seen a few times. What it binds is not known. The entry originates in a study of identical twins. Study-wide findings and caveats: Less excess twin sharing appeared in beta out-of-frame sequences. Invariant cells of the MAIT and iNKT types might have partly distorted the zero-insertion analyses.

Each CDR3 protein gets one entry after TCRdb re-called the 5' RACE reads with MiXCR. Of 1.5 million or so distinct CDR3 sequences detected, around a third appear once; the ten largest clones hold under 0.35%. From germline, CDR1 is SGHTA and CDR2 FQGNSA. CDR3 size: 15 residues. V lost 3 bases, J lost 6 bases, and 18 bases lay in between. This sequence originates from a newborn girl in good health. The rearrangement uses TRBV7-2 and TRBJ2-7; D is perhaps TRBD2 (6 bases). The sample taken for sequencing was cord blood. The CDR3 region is CASSLVAGQRGEQYF. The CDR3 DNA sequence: TGTGCCAGCAGCTTGGTCGCGGGGCAACGGGGCGAGCAGTACTTC.